This T cell receptor (beta chain) was captured by sequencing in a study of memory B cells and T cells in multiple sclerosis. Clones were read by immunoSEQ multiplex PCR, and TCRdb kept only the in-frame ones, dropping some. The table records fewer than 15,000 clones, roughly three quarters of them present only once. The germline V gene has CDR1 ENHRY and CDR2 SYGVKD. The CDR3 loop spans 14 amino acids. Trimming cost V 8 bases and J 8 bases; bases outside gene matches: 5. General study results and limits: Compartments had unequal clone-set sizes, affecting shared clonotype counts.

A note on this clone: Its antigen is still unknown.

The clonotype was recovered from a human donor with multiple sclerosis. Sequencing input: memory (CD45RO+) CD4+ T cells from blood. This chain joins TRBV10-3 and TRBJ2-1, with TRBD2 identical over 14 bases. The chain's CDR3 is CAISGLAGVDEQFF. CDR3 nucleotides: TGTGCCATCTCGGGACTAGCGGGAGTGGATGAGCAGTTCTTC.